The 29 T cell receptor beta chains below were found in one sample sequenced in a study of Graves' ophthalmopathy and Graves' hyperthyroidism. From RNA, the CDR3 regions of TCR beta chains were amplified and sequenced. RT-PCR was first run with HTBI primers, then multiplex PCR in a second round. In TCRdb, the multiplex PCR reads were re-called with MiXCR into one record per CDR3 protein. The sample carries around 1,200,000 distinct CDR3 sequences, 35% to 40% recorded once. Sequences were obtained from peripheral blood or thyroid tissue (not recorded which). The receptors derive from an adult man with Graves' hyperthyroidism.

The chain couples TRBV5-1 to TRBJ1-2; 7 nucleotides agree with TRBD1. Trimming took 0 bases from V and 1 from J; bases not matched to a gene: 9. The CDR3 covers 17 residues. Per the germline V gene, CDR1 is SGHRS and CDR2 is YFSETQ. CDR3 in amino acids: CASSLGGQAAFNYGYTF. The CDR3 nucleotides read TGCGCCAGCAGCTTGGGAGGACAGGCCGCTTTTAACTATGGCTACACCTTC.

As for this clonotype: A much larger clonotype is one base distant, so this may be a read error. The chain couples TRBV4-1 to TRBJ1-5; unclear D gene. Trimming took 4 bases from V and 6 from J, leaving 10 bases between them. The CDR3 has 13 amino acids. Germline CDR1 reads MGHRA; CDR2 reads YSYEKL. The CDR3 spells CASSLRTVQPQHF. DNA for the CDR3: TGCGCCAGCAGCCTCAGAACCGTTCAGCCCCAGCATTTT.

This clonotype was detected once. The CDR3 reads CASTGQGISGANVLTF. Here the CDR3 DNA reads TGTGCCAGCACCGGACAGGGAATCTCTGGGGCCAACGTCCTGACTTTC. This sequence joins TRBV2 and TRBJ2-6; 8 bases fit TRBD1. Trimming at V came to 7 bases and at J to 0 bases, leaving 5 bases not matched to a gene. The CDR3 has 16 residues. CDR1 is SNHLY, CDR2 FYNNEI, per germline. The variable domain in full, completed from reference TRBV2 and TRBJ2-6, reads EPEVTQTPSHQVTQMGQEVILRCVPISNHLYFYWYRQILGQKVEFLVSFYNNEISEKSEIFDDQFSVERPDGSNFTLKIRSTKLEDSAMYFCASTGQGISGANVLTFGAGSRLTVL.

This clonotype was seen only once. A read error is possible here, since a much larger clone lies one base away. This chain uses TRBV12-3 or TRBV12-4 with TRBJ1-1; D remains unclear. This CDR3 has 14 residues. The CDR3 loop is CAGSPPGRRAEAFF. The CDR3 DNA follows: TGTGCCGGCAGCCCTCCGGGAAGAAGAGCTGAAGCTTTCTTT.

The rearrangement joins TRBV7-9 to TRBJ2-6; D is perhaps TRBD1 (5 bases). V lost 6 bases and J lost 3, with 6 bases in between. The length of the CDR3 is 13 residues. Germline V CDR1 and CDR2: SEHNR, FQNEAQ (reference sequence). The CDR3 sequence is CASRRGGANVLTF. DNA for the CDR3: TGTGCCAGCAGAAGGGGTGGGGCCAACGTCCTGACTTTC.

This clonotype was counted ten times or more. The V and J genes are TRBV12-3 or TRBV12-4 and TRBJ2-7; D call uncertain. Trimming took 3 bases from V and 3 from J, leaving 9 bases between them. The CDR3 spans 13 residues. In nucleotides, the CDR3 is TGTGCCAGCAGTTTCGGGTTGGTCTACGAGCAGTACTTC. Translated, it gives CASSFGLVYEQYF.

This clonotype was detected only a few times. The chain combines TRBV7-2 with TRBJ1-5; 7 bases align to TRBD1. This CDR3 has 15 residues. Germline V gene lookup returns CDR1 SGHTA and CDR2 FQGNSA. The trim removed 8 bases at V and 4 bases at J, leaving 11 bases unmatched. The CDR3 loop is CASSPPGGRNQPQHF. In DNA form, the CDR3 reads TGTGCCAGCTCACCACCAGGGGGGCGGAATCAGCCCCAGCATTTT.

This clonotype showed up many times. V and J are TRBV7-8 and TRBJ2-5, with D possibly being TRBD2 (6 bases). This CDR3 contains 14 residues. Germline-derived CDR1 and CDR2 are SGHVS and FQNEAQ. V was trimmed by 5 bases and J by 1 base, leaving 11 bases between them. In DNA, the CDR3 is TGTGCCAGCAGCGGCCGGGACTTCCAAGAGACCCAGTACTTC. This codes for CASSGRDFQETQYF.

This clonotype was seen ten or more times. The V and J genes are TRBV12-3 or TRBV12-4 and TRBJ2-7; 10 nucleotides match TRBD2. CDR3 size: 14 residues. J gave up 3 bases and V 3 bases, and 2 bases lay outside the gene matches. The CDR3 is CASSFSGGYYEQYF. As DNA, the CDR3 is TGTGCCAGCAGTTTTAGCGGGGGGTACTACGAGCAGTACTTC.

The chain recombines TRBV7-9 with TRBJ2-7, with D tentatively TRBD1 or TRBD2 (7 bases each). The J call may be wrong; the DNA end is better matched by TRBJ2-4. CDR3 length equals 15 residues. Germline values: CDR1 SEHNR, CDR2 FQNEAQ (reference sequence). Here the CDR3 DNA reads TGTGCCAGCAGCCAAGAGGGAGGGGGCGAGGACATTCAGTACTTC. It yields the protein CASSQEGGGEDIQYF.

The CDR3 sequence is CSVEMGGTGQETQYF. For the CDR3, the DNA is TGCAGCGTTGAGATGGGGGGTACGGGTCAAGAGACCCAGTACTTC. The gene calls are TRBV29-1 and TRBJ2-5; D might be TRBD2 (6 bases). CDR3 length: 15 residues. From germline, CDR1 is SQVTM and CDR2 ANQGSEA. Trimming stripped 3 bases from V and 2 bases from J, with 16 bases between.

This clonotype came up many times. The rearrangement joins TRBV24-1 to TRBJ2-5; the D is unclear. Germline V gene sequence: CDR1 KGHDR, CDR2 SFDVKD. V was pared by 1 base and J by 5 bases, with 7 bases between. The CDR3 totals 13 residues. The chain's CDR3 is CATSDFLTETQYF. The CDR3 DNA sequence: TGTGCCACCAGTGATTTCTTGACTGAGACCCAGTACTTC.

As for this clonotype: Compared with germline, one end of the junction differs, possibly owing to a read error. The chain recombines TRBV10-3 with TRBJ2-7; D is perhaps TRBD1 or TRBD2 (6 bases each). CDR3 length: 15 amino acids. Germline V lookup: CDR1 ENHRY, CDR2 SYGVKD. CDR3 residues: CASSVRGAFLYEQYF. The CDR3 bases are TGTGCCAGCAGTGTTAGGGGGGCTTTCCTCTACGAGCAGTACTTC.

This clonotype was found many times. The V and J genes are TRBV15 and TRBJ1-2; perhaps TRBD1 as D (5 bases). Per the germline V gene, CDR1 is LNHNV and CDR2 is YYDKDF (reference sequence). V lost 0 bases and J lost 3, with 11 bases in between. The CDR3 sequence is 15 residues long. CDR3 protein: CATSRETGPYYGYTF. The CDR3 DNA is TGTGCCACCAGCAGAGAGACGGGGCCCTACTATGGCTACACCTTC.

The sample holds many counts of this clonotype. The rearrangement links TRBV12-3 or TRBV12-4 to TRBJ1-6; D is ambiguous. With 7 bases removed from V and 7 bases from J, the gap between germline ends came to 20 bases. The CDR3 length is 16 residues. CDR3 DNA sequence: TGTGCCAGCACTTTCGATCGAAGACGGTTCAATTCACCCCTCCACTTT. Its protein is CASTFDRRRFNSPLHF.

This sequence joins TRBV29-1 and TRBJ1-2; 7 bases match TRBD1. Germline trimming cut 4 bases from V and 10 bases from J; bases unmatched to any gene: 6. CDR3 length: 11 amino acids. Germline loops: CDR1 SQVTM, CDR2 ANQGSEA. CDR3 DNA sequence: TGCAGCGTTGCCGGCAGGGGGATCTACACCTTC. Its protein is CSVAGRGIYTF.

This clonotype was seen ten or more times. V is TRBV29-1 and J is TRBJ2-2; D is undetermined. The CDR3 spans 12 residues. Germline-derived CDR1 and CDR2 are SQVTM and ANQGSEA. V was shortened by 6 bases and J by 6 bases, with 11 bases between the two germline ends. Written as DNA, the CDR3 is TGCAGCGTGGAACGGCTGGCCGGGGAGCTGTTTTTT. Translated: CSVERLAGELFF.

This clonotype was detected many times. V gene TRBV2 combines with J gene TRBJ1-4; D is perhaps TRBD1 (5 bases). The CDR3 is made up of 13 amino acids. CDR1 and CDR2 (germline): SNHLY, FYNNEI. Trimming cost V 9 bases and J 2 bases, with 10 bases left between them. In DNA, the CDR3 is TGTGCCAGAGGGGCTGGCACTAATGAAAAACTGTTTTTT. This translates into CARGAGTNEKLFF. The full variable domain, in which reference TRBV2 and TRBJ1-4 provide the parts outside the CDR3, is EPEVTQTPSHQVTQMGQEVILRCVPISNHLYFYWYRQILGQKVEFLVSFYNNEISEKSEIFDDQFSVERPDGSNFTLKIRSTKLEDSAMYFCARGAGTNEKLFFGSGTQLSVL.

The V and J genes are TRBV10-3 and TRBJ1-5, with unresolved D. The CDR3 length is 17 residues. Deletions cut 0 bases from V and 0 bases from J, with 12 bases between. Germline loops: CDR1 ENHRY, CDR2 SYGVKD. CDR3 in DNA: TGTGCCATCAGTGAGTCGATAACTGGGGATAGCAATCAGCCCCAGCATTTT. Its protein is CAISESITGDSNQPQHF.

This clonotype is a singleton in its sample. The chain uses TRBV7-2 and TRBJ1-6; 8 bases align to TRBD1. The CDR3 sequence is 16 residues long. CDR1 is SGHTA and CDR2 is FQGNSA in the germline V gene. The V gene end was trimmed by 5 bases and the J gene end by 7 bases; junction bases not matched to a gene: 10. The CDR3 nucleotides read TGTGCCAGCAGCCAGGACTGGGGGACAGGCAATTCACCCCTCCACTTT. Encoded protein: CASSQDWGTGNSPLHF.

The rearrangement uses TRBV5-1 and TRBJ1-1, with 8 positions matching TRBD1. CDR3 length: 16 amino acids. Per the germline V gene, CDR1 is SGHRS and CDR2 is YFSETQ. Trimming removed 2 bases from V and 7 bases from J; junction bases left unmatched: 13. This CDR3 reads CASSFGTGQGVNEAFF. Here the CDR3 DNA reads TGCGCCAGCAGCTTCGGGACAGGACAGGGTGTCAATGAAGCTTTCTTT.

This clonotype was counted ten times or more. The rearrangement links TRBV7-2 to TRBJ1-6; weak D call: TRBD1 (5 bases). The CDR3 is 15 residues long. V shed 6 bases and J shed 7 bases, with 16 bases lying between them. CDR1 is SGHTA and CDR2 is FQGNSA in the germline V gene. CDR3 in DNA: TGTGCCAGCAGGGGCCAGGGAGGACGAAATTCACCCCTCCACTTT. Translation gives CASRGQGGRNSPLHF. The full variable domain, its missing parts supplied by reference TRBV7-2 and TRBJ1-6, is GAGVSQSPSNKVTEKGKDVELRCDPISGHTALYWYRQSLGQGLEFLIYFQGNSAPDKSGLPSDRFSAERTGGSVSTLTIQRTQQEDSAVYLCASRGQGGRNSPLHFGNGTRLTVT.

On this clonotype: The germline gene is not matched at one end of the junction; a read error may be the cause. This sequence joins TRBV6-5 and TRBJ2-7, with TRBD2 matching over 9 bases. Germline CDR1 MNHEY, CDR2 SVGAGI. The CDR3 consists of 14 residues. CDR3 loop: CTSTPSGESGEQYF. Here the CDR3 DNA reads TGTACCAGCACTCCTAGCGGGGAATCGGGTGAGCAGTACTTC.

The V and J genes are TRBV5-1 and TRBJ1-4, with TRBD1 identical over 7 bases. With 4 bases clipped from V and 0 bases from J, the junction kept 6 bases outside the gene matches. This CDR3 region has 16 residues. Germline CDR1 and CDR2: SGHRS and YFSETQ. CDR3 loop: CASSMGQIATNEKLFF. In DNA, the CDR3 is TGCGCCAGCAGCATGGGACAGATTGCAACTAATGAAAAACTGTTTTTT.

This clonotype was observed a few times. V is TRBV5-1 and J is TRBJ2-7, with no clear D. Looked up from germline, CDR1 is SGHRS and CDR2 is YFSETQ. V lost 0 bases to trimming and J lost 4 bases, with 17 bases between them. The CDR3 runs 16 residues. CDR3 bases: TGCGCCAGCAGCTTGGTGACCTCCCATTCCATATACGAGCAGTACTTC. Translation: CASSLVTSHSIYEQYF.

V and J are TRBV6-5 and TRBJ2-2, with D possibly matching TRBD1 (6 bases). The germline V and J ends were trimmed by 2 bases and 0 bases, with 10 bases remaining between them. CDR3 length: 16 residues. Germline values: CDR1 MNHEY, CDR2 SVGAGI. The chain's CDR3 is CASSYGQNANTGELFF. CDR3 sequence (DNA): TGTGCCAGCAGTTACGGACAGAATGCGAACACCGGGGAGCTGTTTTTT.

This clonotype has only a few counts. The chain carries TRBV12-3 or TRBV12-4 and TRBJ1-4; D gene uncertain. V lost 1 base and J lost 6, with 21 bases in between. This CDR3 region has 18 residues. DNA for the CDR3: TGTGCCAGCAGTTTAGACCCCGGGATCTCCCATTGGGATGAAAAACTGTTTTTT. Translation gives CASSLDPGISHWDEKLFF.

V usage is TRBV6-2 or TRBV6-3 and J usage is TRBJ2-2, with D tentatively TRBD1 or TRBD2 (5 bases each). CDR1 and CDR2 (germline): MNHEY, SVGEGT. The CDR3 contains 16 residues. Trimming pared 2 bases from V and 4 bases from J, leaving 14 bases between. In DNA, the CDR3 is TGTGCCAGCAGTTACCACGGGGCCGTTAGCACCGGGGAGCTGTTTTTT. It is translated as CASSYHGAVSTGELFF.

The chain combines TRBV2 with TRBJ2-7, with 9 nucleotides matching TRBD1. V shed 5 bases and J 3 bases; nucleotides not matched to a gene: 8. Germline V CDR1 and CDR2: SNHLY, FYNNEI. This CDR3 comprises 15 residues. CDR3 protein: CASSLGDRDRYEQYF. CDR3 bases: TGTGCCAGCAGTTTGGGGGACAGGGACCGCTACGAGCAGTACTTC.